A selection of T cell receptor beta chains follows, all from one sample in a study of blood T cell repertoires in COVID-19. Generated by immunoSEQ multiplex PCR, the TCRdb table keeps only in-frame clones and is missing some. The sample contains 200,000 to 300,000 clones, around four fifths of which appear only once. The sequenced material came from peripheral blood. These receptors all come from a man between 60 and 70 years old with acute or convalescent COVID-19. Both conserved end residues are trimmed from each CDR3. Expanded clones get a size class; other rows say once, few or many, or leave the size out.

abundance | v_gene | CDR3aa
once | TRBV7-2 | ASSPGQEYGYT
- | TRBV24-1 | ATRRTGDAEAF
- | TRBV5-1 | ASSPRLASDTQY
few | TRBV9 | ASSVDGGQDTEAF
- | TRBV5-1 | ASSSTRLQNTGELF
- | TRBV29-1 | SGQKTSTDTQY
- | TRBV5-8 | ASSFGQGLQETQY
- | TRBV18 | ASSPPGSGRAGEQY
- | TRBV29-1 | SVEDRGAYGYT
- | TRBV28 | ASRPGTENTEAF
- | TRBV7-3 | ASSKMGASGELF
- | TRBV7-3 | ASSRTRGRAGNYGYT
- | TRBV11-2 | ASSSSGNTQY
few | TRBV29-1 | SVVFQVDSYEQY
once | TRBV28 | ASLSRERKGETQY
- | TRBV7-2 | ASSFYRGDTEAF
- | TRBV6-5 | ASRSGTGGTEAF
- | TRBV7-8 | ASSSLAGGTDTQY
few | TRBV6-4 | ASSAESNQPQH
- | TRBV11-2 | ASIPPTGELF
- | TRBV15 | ATSLFPGHHYEQY
few | TRBV20-1 | SASNPGGGGYT
- | TRBV3-1/TRBV3-2 | ASSPGRSGTEAF
once | TRBV4-1 | ASSQEGQGREQY
- | TRBV10-3 | AISESYPTGAKGNQPQH
- | TRBV5-1 | ASSLEGQYNEQF
- | TRBV10-3 | AITDWGGGLETQY
- | TRBV12-1 | ASSLPLGQSQETQY
- | TRBV11-1 | ASSLALAGVETQY
- | TRBV19 | ASSRLAGDRSEQF
- | TRBV10-3 | AISGNSHGQGAGLRPSYEQY
- | TRBV3-1/TRBV3-2 | ASSQVVNEQF
once | TRBV5-1 | ASSYSYITPGTGFYGYT
once | TRBV28 | ASSAGGSGRYNEQF
- | TRBV20-1 | SAPGGGGYT
- | TRBV28 | ASSLLRPLPGSPLH
- | TRBV11-2 | ASSPSGGLISYNSPLH
- | TRBV5-1 | ASSLAGQGSADTQY
- | TRBV6-6 | ASSYSREGDGYT
- | TRBV27 | ASSWSWQEGTEAF
- | TRBV4-3 | ASSQDKHGREPYEQY
- | TRBV9 | ASSLGSSGSYEQY
- | TRBV19 | ASSSDQGETQY
- | TRBV18 | ASSPQTDYEQY
- | TRBV9 | ASSLSGDHPTLH
- | TRBV19 | ASRSLAGGTKNIQY
- | TRBV27 | ASSSWTGEETQY
- | TRBV5-4 | ASSRMGLVYEQY